The rows below give T cell receptor beta chains drawn from one sample of a study of T cell responses to AZD1222 COVID-19 vaccine. Assay used: immunoSEQ multiplex PCR; TCRdb lists only in-frame clones, some missing. The sample lists roughly 98,000 clones, more than 90% seen once, with roughly 13% in the top ten. Sequenced here: peripheral blood, sampled on day 0 of AZD1222 vaccination. Every receptor here comes from an adult in good health. Both conserved end residues are trimmed from each CDR3. The order of the fields is V gene, J gene, clone size, CDR3 protein. For some rows the clone size is stated as once, few or many, or as a class when expanded; others skip it.

TRBV7-2	TRBJ2-7	.	ASSLGHISSYEQY
TRBV6-5	TRBJ1-6	.	ASSYTGANSPLH
TRBV2	TRBJ1-2	.	ASSPQWGAGYT
TRBV6-5	TRBJ1-6	.	ASRGDGAYNSPLH
TRBV29-1	TRBJ2-7	once	SAYEDDYEQY
TRBV24-1	TRBJ1-1	.	ATSDSRDIKTEAF
TRBV3-1/TRBV3-2	TRBJ1-2	.	ASSQDLTSYGYT
TRBV7-2	TRBJ2-5	.	ASILGLAVQETQY
TRBV5-5	TRBJ2-1	.	ASSLEIQGYNEQF
TRBV6-5	TRBJ1-4	.	ASSADWANEKLF
TRBV6-4	TRBJ2-2	.	ASSSGNTGELF
TRBV6-2/TRBV6-3	TRBJ2-2	.	ASSLAGANTGELF
TRBV7-9	TRBJ2-1	.	ASSLVSGGPLGSYNEQF
TRBV19	TRBJ1-1	.	ASSRTESREWGTEAF
TRBV19	TRBJ2-7	.	ASRGAYEQY
TRBV19	TRBJ1-1	once	ASSFFWGLNTEAF
TRBV6-2/TRBV6-3	TRBJ2-7	.	ASSYSISLLTYEQY
TRBV4-2	TRBJ1-4	.	ASAARGAGSSNEKLF
TRBV3-1/TRBV3-2	TRBJ1-1	.	ASSQGQNTEAF
TRBV11-2	TRBJ1-2	.	ASSLDRLFGGQEHGYT
TRBV6-1	TRBJ1-6	.	ASSEAGYRPLH
TRBV7-8	TRBJ1-3	.	ASSRGRGLTGNTIY
TRBV11-3	TRBJ1-2	.	ASSFNREGYGYT
TRBV1	TRBJ1-6	few	TSSQDNRGFNSPLH
TRBV6-6	TRBJ2-6	.	ASSLSGRGGTGANVLT
TRBV28	TRBJ1-2	.	ASSSGWSYT
TRBV12-5	TRBJ2-1	.	ASGLNWESQF
TRBV6-2/TRBV6-3	TRBJ1-5	.	ASSYSPGASSNQPQH
TRBV2	TRBJ2-5	once	ASSVGVGSVQETQY